Listed below are T cell receptor beta chains from one sample, sequenced in a study of T cell responses to AZD1222 COVID-19 vaccine. Only in-frame clones appear in the TCRdb table, and some are missing; sequencing was by immunoSEQ multiplex PCR. Found here are roughly 200,000 clones, around 92% of them singletons; the top ten hold roughly 1.4%. The sequencing used peripheral blood, collected on day 0 of AZD1222 vaccination. The receptors come from an adult in good health. Both conserved end residues are part of each CDR3. The order of the fields is CDR3 DNA, CDR3 protein, J gene, V gene, clone size, D gene. The D gene is left open where the match is weak. Some rows have no size entry. The others give once, few or many, or a class for an expanded clone.

DNA: TGCGCCAGCAGGGAGACAGGGGATCGAGGCGAGCAGTACTTC; CDR3: CASRETGDRGEQYF; J: TRBJ2-7; V: TRBV5-1; size: .; D: TRBD1
DNA: TGTGCCAGCACAAGAGGTCCAGGACAGGGTTCCTACGAGCAGTACTTC; CDR3: CASTRGPGQGSYEQYF; J: TRBJ2-7; V: TRBV7-6; size: few; D: TRBD1
DNA: TGTGCCAGCTCACCCGGGGAGAACACTGAAGCTTTCTTT; CDR3: CASSPGENTEAFF; J: TRBJ1-1; V: TRBV18; size: .; D: .
DNA: TGCGCCAGCAGCCAAGAGGAAGGGATCAAGGAAAAACTGTTTTTT; CDR3: CASSQEEGIKEKLFF; J: TRBJ1-4; V: TRBV4-1; size: .; D: .
DNA: TGTGCCAGCAGCGTAGTTTCGGGGTTGGGTACGCAGTATTTT; CDR3: CASSVVSGLGTQYF; J: TRBJ2-3; V: TRBV9; size: once; D: .
DNA: TGTGCCAGCAGCCCCCTGGCAGGGGGCTTTATCGGTGGTACAGATACGCAGTATTTT; CDR3: CASSPLAGGFIGGTDTQYF; J: TRBJ2-3; V: TRBV27; size: .; D: TRBD1
DNA: TGCGCCAGCAGCTTGGCAGGGGATCAGCCCCAGCATTTT; CDR3: CASSLAGDQPQHF; J: TRBJ1-5; V: TRBV5-1; size: medium-sized; D: .
DNA: TGTGCCAGCAGTAAGGGGGCACCCAATGGCTACACCTTC; CDR3: CASSKGAPNGYTF; J: TRBJ1-2; V: TRBV6-5; size: .; D: TRBD1
DNA: TGTGCCAGCAGCTGGGACAGCGAGAACACCGGGGAGCTGTTTTTT; CDR3: CASSWDSENTGELFF; J: TRBJ2-2; V: TRBV3-1/TRBV3-2; size: .; D: TRBD1
DNA: TGTGCCAGTAATAGAGGGGGCATGGTTGAAGCTTTCTTT; CDR3: CASNRGGMVEAFF; J: TRBJ1-1; V: TRBV19; size: .; D: TRBD1
DNA: TGTGCCAGCAGCTTAGGGCAGGGGGTGGGAAATTCACCCCTCCACTTT; CDR3: CASSLGQGVGNSPLHF; J: TRBJ1-6; V: TRBV7-2; size: .; D: TRBD1
DNA: TGTGCCAGCAGCTTATATGGGAACACTGAAGCTTTCTTT; CDR3: CASSLYGNTEAFF; J: TRBJ1-1; V: TRBV7-9; size: .; D: .
DNA: TGTGCCAGCAGTTCCCGCGGAGGGGACTACACCTTC; CDR3: CASSSRGGDYTF; J: TRBJ1-2; V: TRBV12-3/TRBV12-4; size: .; D: .
DNA: TGTGCCAGCAGCGTAGACAGAGGCTCCACAGATACGCAGTATTTT; CDR3: CASSVDRGSTDTQYF; J: TRBJ2-3; V: TRBV11-2; size: .; D: .
DNA: TGTGCCAGCAGGGACGGGACTAGCAGGGAGACTCAGTACTTC; CDR3: CASRDGTSRETQYF; J: TRBJ2-5; V: TRBV7-2; size: .; D: TRBD2
DNA: TGTGCCAGCAGCTTGATAGGTCGGGGGGGCACGAACACCGGGGAGCTGTTTTTT; CDR3: CASSLIGRGGTNTGELFF; J: TRBJ2-2; V: TRBV5-4; size: .; D: TRBD2
DNA: TGTGCCAGCAGCTTGGGGGGGCCCCGGGCTTTCTTT; CDR3: CASSLGGPRAFF; J: TRBJ1-1; V: TRBV7-9; size: .; D: .
DNA: TGTGCCAGCAGCCTCCCGGACGCGGGTGGCTACACCTTC; CDR3: CASSLPDAGGYTF; J: TRBJ1-2; V: TRBV28; size: .; D: .
DNA: TGTGCCAGCAGTTACATGTCGGGCGCCTACAATGAGCAGTTCTTC; CDR3: CASSYMSGAYNEQFF; J: TRBJ2-1; V: TRBV6-5; size: once; D: .
DNA: TGTGCCAGCAGCTTAAACGGGGGCTACGAGCAGTACTTC; CDR3: CASSLNGGYEQYF; J: TRBJ2-7; V: TRBV7-3; size: .; D: .
DNA: TGTGCCAGCAGTCCAACCCAATATGACATTCAGTACTTC; CDR3: CASSPTQYDIQYF; J: TRBJ2-4; V: TRBV12-3/TRBV12-4; size: .; D: .
DNA: TGTGCCAGCAGCACGGAAGACAGAAGATATAGCAATCAGCCCCAGCATTTT; CDR3: CASSTEDRRYSNQPQHF; J: TRBJ1-5; V: TRBV5-5; size: .; D: .
DNA: TGTGCCAGCAGTGTAGCGGGACAGGGAAACACCATATATTTT; CDR3: CASSVAGQGNTIYF; J: TRBJ1-3; V: TRBV2; size: .; D: TRBD1
DNA: TGTGCCAGCAGCTCCAGCGGATACTGGGGCTACACCTTC; CDR3: CASSSSGYWGYTF; J: TRBJ1-2; V: TRBV6-6; size: .; D: .
DNA: TGTGCCAGCAGCCCCCCGCCGAGGACTAGCGGGGGCTGGGAGGAGACCCAGTACTTC; CDR3: CASSPPPRTSGGWEETQYF; J: TRBJ2-5; V: TRBV7-2; size: .; D: TRBD2
DNA: TGTGCCAGCAGTTCAGGGTCCTCTGGAAACACCATATATTTT; CDR3: CASSSGSSGNTIYF; J: TRBJ1-3; V: TRBV27; size: .; D: .
DNA: TGTGCCAGTAGTATAGGGCGCAATCAGCCCCAGCATTTT; CDR3: CASSIGRNQPQHF; J: TRBJ1-5; V: TRBV19; size: .; D: .
DNA: TGTGCCAGCCGGGGGGCTTTGGAGACCCAGTACTTC; CDR3: CASRGALETQYF; J: TRBJ2-5; V: TRBV12-3/TRBV12-4; size: .; D: .
DNA: TGTGCCACCAGTGATGGAGGGACTGGCTACACCTTC; CDR3: CATSDGGTGYTF; J: TRBJ1-2; V: TRBV24-1; size: .; D: .
DNA: TGTGCCAGCAGCTTATCTGACGGGCTGTTGTACTTC; CDR3: CASSLSDGLLYF; J: TRBJ2-7; V: TRBV7-3; size: .; D: .
DNA: TGCGCCAGCAGCCGGTACAGGGGCTCAGGCGAGACCCAGTACTTC; CDR3: CASSRYRGSGETQYF; J: TRBJ2-5; V: TRBV4-3; size: .; D: TRBD1
DNA: TGTGCCAGCAGCAGCCAGGGAGCCGGATATGGCTACACCTTC; CDR3: CASSSQGAGYGYTF; J: TRBJ1-2; V: TRBV6-6; size: once; D: .
DNA: TGTGCCAGTAGTATCGGTGGCACCGGGGAGCTGTTTTTT; CDR3: CASSIGGTGELFF; J: TRBJ2-2; V: TRBV19; size: .; D: .
DNA: TGTGCCAGCGGCCCAGGGACGGCTAATGAAAAACTGTTTTTT; CDR3: CASGPGTANEKLFF; J: TRBJ1-4; V: TRBV7-9; size: once; D: .
DNA: TGTGCCAGCAGCTTAGAAGCCGGGGAGCTGTTTTTT; CDR3: CASSLEAGELFF; J: TRBJ2-2; V: TRBV7-8; size: .; D: .
DNA: TGTGCCAGCAGCTTAGAGACAAGGAGGGCTTTCTTT; CDR3: CASSLETRRAFF; J: TRBJ1-1; V: TRBV7-9; size: .; D: .
DNA: TGTGCCTGGAGTCGAACAGGGATTGAAGCTTTCTTT; CDR3: CAWSRTGIEAFF; J: TRBJ1-1; V: TRBV30; size: .; D: .
DNA: TGTGCCAGCAGCCTGACTAGCGGGGGGGCGTTGAAGACCCAGTACTTC; CDR3: CASSLTSGGALKTQYF; J: TRBJ2-5; V: TRBV7-2; size: .; D: TRBD2
DNA: TGTGCCAGCAGCGGGACGGGGGGCGAGCAGTTCTTC; CDR3: CASSGTGGEQFF; J: TRBJ2-1; V: TRBV2; size: .; D: .
DNA: TGTGCCAGCAGCGTAGCAGGGGTAACTAGCGGTAACACCGGGGAGCTGTTTTTT; CDR3: CASSVAGVTSGNTGELFF; J: TRBJ2-2; V: TRBV9; size: .; D: TRBD2
DNA: TGTGCCAGCACACGGGGGCAGGGAGGTAACAATGAGCAGTTCTTC; CDR3: CASTRGQGGNNEQFF; J: TRBJ2-1; V: TRBV27; size: few; D: .
DNA: TGTGCCAGCAGCGTAGAAGGGGGACTGAATTCACCCCTCCACTTT; CDR3: CASSVEGGLNSPLHF; J: TRBJ1-6; V: TRBV9; size: .; D: .
DNA: TGTGCCAGCAGCTCTAGCGGGGGCCAAGAGACCCAGTACTTC; CDR3: CASSSSGGQETQYF; J: TRBJ2-5; V: TRBV11-2; size: .; D: TRBD2
DNA: TGTGCCAGCAGTTACAGTACCGAAAAACTGTTTTTT; CDR3: CASSYSTEKLFF; J: TRBJ1-4; V: TRBV6-6; size: .; D: .
DNA: TGTGCCAGCAGCGTAGGGGACAGTCGAATTTCCTACGAGCAGTACTTC; CDR3: CASSVGDSRISYEQYF; J: TRBJ2-7; V: TRBV9; size: .; D: TRBD1
DNA: TGTGCCAGCAGCCAAGGTTGCAGGTGCTCCTACGAGCAGTACTTC; CDR3: CASSQGCRCSYEQYF; J: TRBJ2-7; V: TRBV3-1/TRBV3-2; size: once; D: .
DNA: TGTGCCATCAGCAGGACCGGCGGTTATGGCTACACCTTC; CDR3: CAISRTGGYGYTF; J: TRBJ1-2; V: TRBV10-3; size: .; D: .
DNA: TGTGCCAGCTCACCATTGCCAGGGAGCGTTTACGAGCAGTACTTC; CDR3: CASSPLPGSVYEQYF; J: TRBJ2-7; V: TRBV18; size: .; D: .
DNA: TGTGCCAGCAGCCAAGATCCCGCTCAGCCCCAGCATTTT; CDR3: CASSQDPAQPQHF; J: TRBJ1-5; V: TRBV3-1/TRBV3-2; size: .; D: .
DNA: TGTGCCGCCGGGACGGCCTTAGAGACCCAGTACTTC; CDR3: CAAGTALETQYF; J: TRBJ2-5; V: TRBV12-3/TRBV12-4; size: .; D: .
DNA: TGTGCCAGCAGCCCGGGCCTGTCACCTTTGGGAGGTGAGCAGTTCTTC; CDR3: CASSPGLSPLGGEQFF; J: TRBJ2-1; V: TRBV5-4; size: .; D: .
DNA: TGCGCCAGCAGTGAAGAGGGACAGGTAGAGACCCAGTACTTC; CDR3: CASSEEGQVETQYF; J: TRBJ2-5; V: TRBV10-1; size: .; D: TRBD1
DNA: TGTGCCAGCACTTCGACTCCTTTCGACACCATATATTTT; CDR3: CASTSTPFDTIYF; J: TRBJ1-3; V: TRBV7-2; size: .; D: .
DNA: TGCGCCAGCAGCCTAGACCTTACAGGGGGATCCACTGAAGCTTTCTTT; CDR3: CASSLDLTGGSTEAFF; J: TRBJ1-1; V: TRBV4-3; size: few; D: TRBD1
DNA: TGTGCCAGCAGCTTAGCGGAAACACGGGCAGATTTGATATATTTT; CDR3: CASSLAETRADLIYF; J: TRBJ1-3; V: TRBV7-8; size: .; D: .